This TCR beta chain was sequenced in a study of blood T cell repertoires in COVID-19. CDR3 size: 14 residues. V was clipped by 10 bases and J by 7 bases; unmatched bases: 12. Germline V lookup: CDR1 ENHRY, CDR2 SYGVKD. Assay: immunoSEQ multiplex PCR; the TCRdb copy retains only in-frame clones and omits some. The data show 190,000 or so clones, approximately 80% seen once. The TCR was taken from a man aged 45-65 years who had recovered from COVID-19. The specimen sequenced was peripheral blood. The J gene is TRBJ2-7, the V gene TRBV10-3, with 11 bases identical to TRBD2. CDR3 DNA: TGTGCCACTAGGACTAGCGGGTTGGAGGGGGAGCAGTACTTC. This translates into CATRTSGLEGEQYF.